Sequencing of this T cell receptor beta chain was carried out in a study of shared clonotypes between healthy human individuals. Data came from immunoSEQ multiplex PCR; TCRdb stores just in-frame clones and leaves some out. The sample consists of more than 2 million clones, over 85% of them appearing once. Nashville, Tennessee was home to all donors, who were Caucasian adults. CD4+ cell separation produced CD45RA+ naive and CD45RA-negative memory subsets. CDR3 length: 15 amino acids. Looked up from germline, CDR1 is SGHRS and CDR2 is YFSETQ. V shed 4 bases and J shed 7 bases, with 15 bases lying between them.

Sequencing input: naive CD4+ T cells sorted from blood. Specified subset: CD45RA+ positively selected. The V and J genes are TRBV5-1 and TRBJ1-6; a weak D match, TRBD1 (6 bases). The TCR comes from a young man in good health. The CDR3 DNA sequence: TGCGCCAGCAGCGCCACCGGGACAAGGAATTCACCCCTCCACTTT. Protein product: CASSATGTRNSPLHF.